This entry features one TCR beta chain sequence. Its antigen is not identified. A much bigger clone sits one base away, suggesting this may be a read error. The sample originates from a study of T cells in Graves' hyperthyroidism and ophthalmopathy. Regarding the study as a whole: Appearing also in blood were most of the thyroid clonotypes expanded above 0.001. Stable hyperthyroidism and ophthalmopathy were separated using 13 V-J signatures.

This CDR3 spans 15 amino acids. Germline-derived CDR1 and CDR2 are MGHRA and YSYEKL. RNA transcripts yielded amplified TCR beta CDR3 regions. With the HTBI primer set, the TCR CDR3 went through a first round of RT-PCR. TCRdb ran MiXCR on the multiplex PCR reads and lists one entry per CDR3 protein. Of some 560,000 distinct CDR3 sequences in the sample, 14% were seen once. Fresh 10 ml peripheral blood yielded PBMCs. The TCR comes from a woman aged 35 to 49 with Graves' hyperthyroidism. Sequencing was performed on blood. J is TRBJ2-7 and V is TRBV4-1; D is possibly TRBD1 (6 bases). For the CDR3, the DNA is TGCGCCGGCAGACCCCGAGAGACAGGAGGCTACGAGCAGTACTTC. Translated: CAGRPRETGGYEQYF.